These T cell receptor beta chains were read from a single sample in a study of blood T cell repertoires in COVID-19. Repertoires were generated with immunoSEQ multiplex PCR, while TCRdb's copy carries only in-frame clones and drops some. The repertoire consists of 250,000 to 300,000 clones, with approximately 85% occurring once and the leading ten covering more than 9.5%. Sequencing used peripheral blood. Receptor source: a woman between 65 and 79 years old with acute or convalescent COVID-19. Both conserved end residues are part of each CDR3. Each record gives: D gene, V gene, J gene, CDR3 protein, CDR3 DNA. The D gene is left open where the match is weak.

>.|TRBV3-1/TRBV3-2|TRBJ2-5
CASSQRAMGSETQYF
TGTGCCAGCAGCCAGCGGGCTATGGGTTCGGAGACCCAGTACTTC
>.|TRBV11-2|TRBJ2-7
CASSSIRVSSYEQYF
TGTGCCAGCAGCTCAATCAGGGTTAGCTCCTACGAGCAGTACTTC
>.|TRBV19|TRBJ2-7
CASSIGVPGDEQYF
TGTGCCAGTAGTATAGGCGTCCCGGGTGACGAGCAGTACTTC
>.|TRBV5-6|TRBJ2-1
CASSTWEAGEQFF
TGTGCCAGCAGCACCTGGGAGGCGGGTGAGCAGTTCTTC
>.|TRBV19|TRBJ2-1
CASRERTDNNEQFF
TGTGCCAGTAGGGAGAGGACGGACAACAATGAGCAGTTCTTC
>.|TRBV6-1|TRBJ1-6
CASSEALRGGSPLHF
TGTGCCAGCAGTGAAGCGCTTCGGGGGGGTTCACCCCTCCACTTT
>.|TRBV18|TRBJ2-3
CASSTQGRAFTDTQYF
TGTGCCAGCTCGACGCAGGGGAGGGCCTTCACAGATACGCAGTATTTT
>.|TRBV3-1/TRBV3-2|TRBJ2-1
CASSAFGAEFF
TGTGCCAGCAGCGCCTTTGGCGCGGAGTTCTTC
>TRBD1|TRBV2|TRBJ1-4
CASSHRGQVNEKLFF
TGTGCCAGCAGTCATCGGGGACAGGTTAATGAAAAACTGTTTTTT
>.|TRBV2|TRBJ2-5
CASRLLLETQYF
TGTGCCAGCAGACTGCTATTGGAGACCCAGTACTTC
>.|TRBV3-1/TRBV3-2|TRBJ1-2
CASSQDRRTGYTF
TGTGCCAGCAGCCAAGATCGGAGGACTGGCTACACCTTC
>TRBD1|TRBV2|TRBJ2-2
CASSPNELQGTGELFF
TGTGCCAGCAGTCCGAACGAACTACAGGGGACCGGGGAGCTGTTTTTT
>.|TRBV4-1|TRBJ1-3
CASSQASPGGLGFSGNTIYF
TGCGCCAGCAGCCAAGCTTCCCCGGGGGGGCTCGGTTTTTCTGGAAACACCATATATTTT
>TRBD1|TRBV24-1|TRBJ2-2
CATTGDGTGELFF
TGTGCCACGACAGGGGACGGCACCGGGGAGCTGTTTTTT
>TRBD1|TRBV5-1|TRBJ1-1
CASSPLQGTNTEAFF
TGCGCCAGCAGCCCGTTACAGGGGACGAACACTGAAGCTTTCTTT
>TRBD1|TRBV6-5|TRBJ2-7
CATDRTGQYEQYF
TGTGCCACCGACCGGACAGGGCAATACGAGCAGTACTTC